This T cell receptor beta chain comes out of a study of tumor and adjacent non-tumor tissue in lung cancer. The V end lost 3 bases, the J end lost 7 bases, and 9 bases lay between the germline ends. CDR1 and CDR2 (germline): KGHSH, LQKENI. This CDR3 is 12 amino acids long. A modified ARM-PCR protocol with three rounds of nested PCR amplified TCRbeta. Each CDR3 protein is one row after TCRdb ran MiXCR on the multiplex PCR reads. The table has 60,000 to 85,000 distinct CDR3 sequences, over 70% seen once. Study-level points and caveats: Top 100 clones took a larger repertoire share in normal lung.

In this sample, this clonotype turned up a few times. The antigen is undetermined. The template was RNA from unsorted bulk tissue. The clonotype comes from a woman in her 50s with non-small cell lung cancer. Sequencing was carried out using lung tumor tissue. The chain couples TRBV18 to TRBJ2-5; no clear D gene. The CDR3 protein is CASSPMDGTQYF. The CDR3 DNA is TGTGCCAGCTCACCCATGGATGGGACCCAGTACTTC.